Below, one T cell receptor (beta chain) is given with its context. What it recognizes is unknown. PCR amplification relied on 60 Vbeta primers (plus 13 Jbeta primers). TCRdb's copy holds only in-frame clones and misses some; the assay was immunoSEQ multiplex PCR. The sample shows over 110,000 clones, roughly four fifths of them seen only once. The trim removed 0 bases at V and 5 bases at J, leaving 10 bases unmatched. The germline V gene has CDR1 SGHAT and CDR2 FQNNGV. The CDR3 loop spans 17 amino acids. The sample is drawn from a study of cytomegalovirus exposure and HLA in healthy donors. Whole-study results and caveats: The study put some 160 TCR beta chains on its list as cytomegalovirus-associated. Specific recognition of CMV antigens was confirmed in vitro for a few chains (all CMV-associated). Other equally common chains were less clonally expanded than HLA-associated TCR beta chains, a later analysis showed.

This sequence joins TRBV11-2 and TRBJ2-1, with TRBD2 identical over 7 bases. Specimen: PBMCs. This sequence originates from a woman in her sixties in good health and CMV-seropositive. This chain's CDR3 is CASSLDHPGGTHNEQFF. For the CDR3, the DNA is TGTGCCAGCAGCTTAGATCACCCGGGAGGAACCCACAATGAGCAGTTCTTC.